Shown below are 19 T cell receptor beta chains from a single sample sequenced in a study of OX40 agonist ivuxolimab in advanced cancers. Sequenced by immunoSEQ multiplex PCR; TCRdb stores in-frame clones only, minus some. Of fewer than 50,000 clones in the sample, around 82% were seen once. The sample consisted of CD4+ or CD8+ T cells sorted from blood, taken in a trial of the OX40 agonist ivuxolimab. The receptors come from an adult with an advanced solid tumor such as melanoma, head and neck, liver or kidney cancer.

V and J are TRBV5-6 and TRBJ1-6, with TRBD1 matching 7 bases. In germline, CDR1 is SGHDT, CDR2 YYEEEE. V lost 0 bases, J lost 9 bases, and 6 bases stayed unmatched. The CDR3 covers 15 residues. CDR3 sequence reads: CASSLGQGTGSPLHF. CDR3 bases: TGTGCCAGCAGCTTGGGACAGGGCACGGGTTCACCCCTCCACTTT.

The V and J genes are TRBV15 and TRBJ2-5, with D unclear. Per the germline V gene, CDR1 is LNHNV and CDR2 is YYDKDF (reference sequence). V dropped 0 bases and J dropped 3 bases, with 14 bases sitting between them. This CDR3 region has 16 residues. The CDR3 DNA reads as TGTGCCACCAGCAGAGATCAGGCCGCGCGCGAAGAGACCCAGTACTTC. It codes for CATSRDQAAREETQYF.

J is TRBJ1-6 and V is TRBV10-2; TRBD1 matches 9 bases. Trimming took 0 bases from V and 9 from J; bases not matched to a gene: 12. Germline values: CDR1 WSHSY, CDR2 SAAADI. The CDR3 length is 18 residues. As DNA, the CDR3 is TGCGCCAGCAGTGAGTCCCCGGGACAGGGCAACAGGGTTTCACCCCTCCACTTT. This gives the protein CASSESPGQGNRVSPLHF.

The CDR3: CASSPGLAAPVQFF. Written as DNA, the CDR3 is TGTGCCAGCAGCCCGGGACTAGCGGCACCAGTGCAGTTCTTC. This chain joins TRBV7-2 and TRBJ2-1; the match to TRBD2 covers 11 bases. Germline V lookup: CDR1 SGHTA, CDR2 FQGNSA. The CDR3 totals 14 residues. V lost 5 bases and J lost 12; bases outside the gene matches: 9.

The chain has TRBV27 and TRBJ1-1; TRBD1 is a possible D gene (6 bases). V was cut by 7 bases and J by 1 base, with 10 bases left in between. Germline V gene sequence: CDR1 MNHEY, CDR2 SMNVEV (reference sequence). The CDR3 is made up of 13 amino acids. CDR3 in DNA: TGTGCCAGCACCTGGGGGGCGAACACTGAAGCTTTCTTT. Protein sequence: CASTWGANTEAFF.

The CDR3 DNA reads as TGCGCCAGCAGCCAGGGGACAGGGTCCACAGATACGCAGTATTTT. It encodes CASSQGTGSTDTQYF. The J gene is TRBJ2-3, the V gene TRBV4-3, with 9 bases lining up with TRBD1. This CDR3 has 15 amino acids. Unmatched junction bases numbered 3, after V lost 3 bases and J lost 2 bases. CDR1 LGHNA and CDR2 YSLEER come from the germline V gene.

This clone was observed a handful of times. The chain links TRBV30 to TRBJ1-1; possible D gene TRBD1, 5 bases. Germline lookup yields CDR1 GTSNPN and CDR2 SVGIG (reference sequence). V lost 0 bases and J 8 bases, leaving 13 bases between the germline ends. The CDR3 is 13 residues long. The chain's CDR3 is CAWSVPGTVEAFF. Here the CDR3 DNA reads TGTGCCTGGAGTGTACCCGGGACGGTAGAAGCTTTCTTT.

This clone appeared once. V is TRBV9 and J is TRBJ2-5, with 7 bases identical to TRBD1. The CDR3 spans 15 residues. CDR1 and CDR2 (germline): SGDLS, YYNGEE. The ends lost 5 bases at V and 5 bases at J; junction bases unmatched: 12. The CDR3 coding sequence is TGTGCCAGCAGTGAGACGACAGGGTTGGGCGAGACCCAGTACTTC. Residues: CASSETTGLGETQYF.

This clone was observed a few times. The chain couples TRBV7-2 to TRBJ1-2; D is undetermined. CDR3 length: 14 residues. Looked up from germline, CDR1 is SGHTA and CDR2 is FQGNSA. Trimming took 4 bases from V and 6 from J, leaving 15 bases between them. In nucleotides, the CDR3 is TGTGCCAGCAGCTCCCCGACGGGCCATCATGGCTACACCTTC. Amino acids: CASSSPTGHHGYTF. The variable domain in full, completed from reference TRBV7-2 and TRBJ1-2, reads GAGVSQSPSNKVTEKGKDVELRCDPISGHTALYWYRQSLGQGLEFLIYFQGNSAPDKSGLPSDRFSAERTGGSVSTLTIQRTQQEDSAVYLCASSSPTGHHGYTFGSGTRLTVV.

V is TRBV11-2 and J is TRBJ1-1; 7 bases agree with TRBD1. V was clipped by 6 bases and J by 1 base; unmatched bases: 5. The CDR3 has 14 amino acids. Germline assignment: CDR1 SGHAT and CDR2 FQNNGV. This chain's CDR3 is CASSWDRTNTEAFF. The CDR3 coding sequence is TGTGCCAGCAGTTGGGACAGAACGAACACTGAAGCTTTCTTT.

V is TRBV14 and J is TRBJ1-6, with D uncertain. Germline CDR1 and CDR2: SGHDN and FVKESK. The V end lost 1 base, the J end lost 8 bases, and 6 bases lay between the germline ends. There are 13 residues in the CDR3. The CDR3 loop is CASSQVSDSPLHF. CDR3 DNA: TGTGCCAGCAGCCAAGTGAGTGATTCACCCCTCCACTTT.

The genes are TRBV7-8 and TRBJ1-2, with 7 nucleotides matching TRBD1. The CDR3 covers 15 residues. Per the germline V gene, CDR1 is SGHVS and CDR2 is FQNEAQ. Losses at the gene ends were 1 base for V and 4 bases for J; bases not matched to a gene: 6. CDR3 DNA: TGTGCCAGCAGCTTAGATTACAGGGGTAGCTATGGCTACACCTTC. It codes for CASSLDYRGSYGYTF. The full variable domain, rest sourced from reference TRBV7-8 and TRBJ1-2, is GAGVSQSPRYKVAKRGQDVALRCDPISGHVSLFWYQQALGQGPEFLTYFQNEAQLDKSGLPSDRFFAERPEGSVSTLKIQRTQQEDSAVYLCASSLDYRGSYGYTFGSGTRLTVV.

This clone was detected only once. V gene TRBV19 combines with J gene TRBJ1-3, with 7 bases lining up with TRBD1. J gave up 3 bases and V 8 bases, and 7 bases lay outside the gene matches. CDR1 is LNHDA and CDR2 is SQIVND in the germline V gene (reference sequence). The CDR3 covers 14 residues. The CDR3 loop is CASYDRAVGNTIYF. Here the CDR3 DNA reads TGTGCCAGTTACGACAGGGCCGTTGGAAACACCATATATTTT. Together with reference TRBV19 and TRBJ1-3, the CDR3 gives the full variable domain: DGGITQSPKYLFRKEGQNVTLSCEQNLNHDAMYWYRQDPGQGLRLIYYSQIVNDFQKGDIAEGYSVSREKKESFPLTVTSAQKNPTAFYLCASYDRAVGNTIYFGEGSWLTVV.

This chain connects TRBV5-4 to TRBJ2-5; D not certain. CDR1 is SGHNT, CDR2 YYREEE, per germline (reference sequence). This CDR3 comprises 14 residues. V was clipped by 1 base and J by 1 base, with 8 bases between them. The CDR3 here is CASSLYSIQETQYF. CDR3 in DNA: TGTGCCAGCAGCTTGTATTCCATCCAAGAGACCCAGTACTTC.

This clone was recorded a few times. J is TRBJ1-4 and V is TRBV5-1; a possible D gene is TRBD1 (5 bases). The V and J ends lost 8 bases and 3 bases respectively, with 20 bases between them. The CDR3 runs to 16 residues. Germline CDR1 reads SGHRS; CDR2 reads YFSETQ. CDR3 in amino acids: CASRQSSGTANEKLFF. DNA of the CDR3: TGCGCCAGTAGACAGTCATCAGGGACTGCTAATGAAAAACTGTTTTTT.

The V call is TRBV5-1, the J call TRBJ1-5; D is possibly TRBD1 (5 bases). Deletions cut 4 bases from V and 4 bases from J, with 12 bases between. This CDR3 is 14 amino acids long. The germline gives CDR1 SGHRS, CDR2 YFSETQ. For the CDR3, the DNA is TGCGCCAGCAGCCTCGCGGGGGGGAATCAGCCCCAGCATTTT. It encodes CASSLAGGNQPQHF.

V gene TRBV6-1 combines with J gene TRBJ2-7, with a tentative D call TRBD1 (6 bases). The V and J ends lost 8 bases and 2 bases respectively, with 13 bases between them. Germline V gene sequence: CDR1 MNHNS, CDR2 SASEGT. This CDR3 is 13 amino acids long. DNA of the CDR3: TGTGCCAGCTCTGGGACATGGACCTACGAGCAGTACTTC. Protein sequence: CASSGTWTYEQYF.

The V call is TRBV7-7, the J call TRBJ2-7; no firm D call. V was trimmed by 5 bases and J by 2 bases, leaving 13 bases between them. The germline V gene has CDR1 SSHAT and CDR2 FNYEAQ (reference sequence). The CDR3 extends over 14 amino acids. The CDR3 DNA follows: TGTGCCAGCAGCCCGGGCCTTAGCCCCTACGAGCAGTACTTC. Amino acid sequence: CASSPGLSPYEQYF.

Only one count was recorded for this clone. The chain joins TRBV5-1 to TRBJ2-2, with 7 bases identical to TRBD2. Germline trimming cut 0 bases from V and 7 bases from J; bases unmatched to any gene: 12. Germline CDR1 and CDR2: SGHRS and YFSETQ. This CDR3 is 17 amino acids long. The CDR3 reads CASSLAIGEGIIGELFF. The CDR3 region has the DNA TGCGCCAGCAGCTTGGCCATCGGGGAGGGAATAATCGGGGAGCTGTTTTTT.